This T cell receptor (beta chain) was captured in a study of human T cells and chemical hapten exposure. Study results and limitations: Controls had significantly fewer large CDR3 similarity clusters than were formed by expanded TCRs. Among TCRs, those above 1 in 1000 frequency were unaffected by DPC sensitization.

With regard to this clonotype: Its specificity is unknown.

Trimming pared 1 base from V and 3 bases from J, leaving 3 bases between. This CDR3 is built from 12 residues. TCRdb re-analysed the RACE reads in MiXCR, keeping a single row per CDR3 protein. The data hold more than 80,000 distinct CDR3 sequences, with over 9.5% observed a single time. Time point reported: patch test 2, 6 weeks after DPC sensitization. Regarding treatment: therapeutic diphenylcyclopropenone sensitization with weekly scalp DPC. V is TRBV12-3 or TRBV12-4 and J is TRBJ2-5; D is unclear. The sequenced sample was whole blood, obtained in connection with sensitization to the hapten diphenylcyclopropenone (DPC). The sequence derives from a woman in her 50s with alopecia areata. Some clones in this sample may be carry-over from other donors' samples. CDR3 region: CASSLDEETQYF. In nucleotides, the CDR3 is TGTGCCAGCAGTTTAGACGAAGAGACCCAGTACTTC.